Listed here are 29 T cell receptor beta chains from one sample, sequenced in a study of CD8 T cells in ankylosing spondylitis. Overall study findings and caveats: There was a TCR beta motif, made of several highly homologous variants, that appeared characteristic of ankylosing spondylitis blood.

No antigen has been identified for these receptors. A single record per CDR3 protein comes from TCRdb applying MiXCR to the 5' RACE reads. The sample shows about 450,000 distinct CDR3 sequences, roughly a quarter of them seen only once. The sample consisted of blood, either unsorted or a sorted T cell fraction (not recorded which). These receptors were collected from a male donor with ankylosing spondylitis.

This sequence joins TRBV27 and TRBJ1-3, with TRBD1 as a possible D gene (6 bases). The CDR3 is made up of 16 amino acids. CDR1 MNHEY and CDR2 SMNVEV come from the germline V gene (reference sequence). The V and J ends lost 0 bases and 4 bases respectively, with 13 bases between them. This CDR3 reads CASSLSGGHVGNTIYF. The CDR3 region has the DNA TGTGCCAGCAGTTTATCGGGGGGGCACGTAGGAAACACCATATATTTT.

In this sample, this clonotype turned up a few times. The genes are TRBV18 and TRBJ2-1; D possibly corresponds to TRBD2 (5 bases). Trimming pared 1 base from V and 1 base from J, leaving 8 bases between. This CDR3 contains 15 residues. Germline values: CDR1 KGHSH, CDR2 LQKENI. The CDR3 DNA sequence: TGTGCCAGCTCACCACTAGAGGGATCCTACAATGAGCAGTTCTTC. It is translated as CASSPLEGSYNEQFF.

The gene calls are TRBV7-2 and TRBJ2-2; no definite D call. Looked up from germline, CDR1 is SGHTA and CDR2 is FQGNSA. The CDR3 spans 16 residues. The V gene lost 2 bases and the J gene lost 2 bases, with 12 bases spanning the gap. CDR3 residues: CASSLPRKLNTGELFF. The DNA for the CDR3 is TGTGCCAGCAGCTTACCCAGGAAACTAAACACCGGGGAGCTGTTTTTT.

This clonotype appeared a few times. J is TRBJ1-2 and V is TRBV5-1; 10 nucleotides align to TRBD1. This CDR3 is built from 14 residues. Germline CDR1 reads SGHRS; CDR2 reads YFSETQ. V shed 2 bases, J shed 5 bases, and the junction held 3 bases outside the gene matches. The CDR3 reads CASSLGTGDYGYTF. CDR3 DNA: TGCGCCAGCAGCTTAGGGACAGGGGATTATGGCTACACCTTC.

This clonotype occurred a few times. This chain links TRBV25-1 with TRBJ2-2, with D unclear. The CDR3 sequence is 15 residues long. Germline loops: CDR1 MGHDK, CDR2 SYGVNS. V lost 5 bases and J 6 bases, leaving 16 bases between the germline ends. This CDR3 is CASSKSHGGSGELFF. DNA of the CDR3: TGTGCCAGCAGTAAGTCACACGGTGGTTCCGGGGAGCTGTTTTTT. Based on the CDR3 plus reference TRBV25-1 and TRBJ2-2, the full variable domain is EADIYQTPRYLVIGTGKKITLECSQTMGHDKMYWYQQDPGMELHLIHYSYGVNSTEKGDLSSESTVSRIRTEHFPLTLESARPSHTSQYLCASSKSHGGSGELFFGEGSRLTVL.

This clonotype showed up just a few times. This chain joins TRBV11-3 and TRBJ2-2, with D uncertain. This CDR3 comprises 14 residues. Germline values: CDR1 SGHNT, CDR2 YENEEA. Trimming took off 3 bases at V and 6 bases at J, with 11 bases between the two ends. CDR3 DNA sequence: TGTGCCAGCAGCTTGGCCGAACTTCCCGGGGAGCTGTTTTTT. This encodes CASSLAELPGELFF.

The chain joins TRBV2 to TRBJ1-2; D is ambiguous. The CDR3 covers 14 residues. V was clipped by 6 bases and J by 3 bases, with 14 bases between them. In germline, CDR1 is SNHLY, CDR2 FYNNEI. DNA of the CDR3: TGTGCCAGCAGGCCAGACGGAGCCGACTATGGCTACACCTTC. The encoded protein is CASRPDGADYGYTF.

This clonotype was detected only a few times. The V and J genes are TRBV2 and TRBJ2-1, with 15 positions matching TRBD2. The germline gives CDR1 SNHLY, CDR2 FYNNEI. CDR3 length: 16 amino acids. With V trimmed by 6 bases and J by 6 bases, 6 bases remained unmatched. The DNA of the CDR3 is TGTGCCAGCAGGGTCGGACTAGCGGGAGGGCGCAATGAGCAGTTCTTC. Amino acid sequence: CASRVGLAGGRNEQFF.

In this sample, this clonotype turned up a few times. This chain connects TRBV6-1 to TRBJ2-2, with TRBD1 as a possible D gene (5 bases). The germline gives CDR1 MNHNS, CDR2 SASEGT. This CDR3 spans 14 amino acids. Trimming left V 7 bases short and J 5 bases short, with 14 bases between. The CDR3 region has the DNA TGTGCCAGCATAGGGCAGGGTCAGACCGGGGAGCTGTTTTTT. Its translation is CASIGQGQTGELFF.

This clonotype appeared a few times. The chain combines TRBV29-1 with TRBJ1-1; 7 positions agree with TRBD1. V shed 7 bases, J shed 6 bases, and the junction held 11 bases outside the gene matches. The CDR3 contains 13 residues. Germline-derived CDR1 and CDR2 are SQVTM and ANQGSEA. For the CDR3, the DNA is TGCAGCGCAGACAGGGACTTCGATGCTGAAGCTTTCTTT. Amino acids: CSADRDFDAEAFF.

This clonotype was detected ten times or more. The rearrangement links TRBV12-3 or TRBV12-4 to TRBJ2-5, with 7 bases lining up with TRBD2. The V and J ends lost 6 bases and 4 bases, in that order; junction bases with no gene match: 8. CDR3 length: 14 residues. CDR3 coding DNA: TGTGCCAGCAGAGCAACCCGGGAGGCAGAGACCCAGTACTTC. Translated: CASRATREAETQYF.

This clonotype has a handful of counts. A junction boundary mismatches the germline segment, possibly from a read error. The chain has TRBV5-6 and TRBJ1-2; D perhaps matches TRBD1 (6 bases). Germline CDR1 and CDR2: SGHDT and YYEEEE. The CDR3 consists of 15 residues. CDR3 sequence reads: CASRLGTGSGNGYTF. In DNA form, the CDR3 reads TGTGCCAGCAGATTGGGCACAGGGAGTGGGAATGGCTACACCTTC. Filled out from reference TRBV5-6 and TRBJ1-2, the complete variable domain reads DAGVTQSPTHLIKTRGQQVTLRCSPKSGHDTVSWYQQALGQGPQFIFQYYEEEERQRGNFPDRFSGHQFPNYSSELNVNALLLGDSALYLCASRLGTGSGNGYTFGSGTRLTVV.

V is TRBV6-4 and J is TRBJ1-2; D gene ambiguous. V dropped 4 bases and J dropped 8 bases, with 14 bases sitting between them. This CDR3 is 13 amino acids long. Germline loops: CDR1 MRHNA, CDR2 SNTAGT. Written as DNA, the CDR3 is TGTGCCAGCAGTGCCGAACCGGGGTGGGGCTACACCTTC. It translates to CASSAEPGWGYTF.

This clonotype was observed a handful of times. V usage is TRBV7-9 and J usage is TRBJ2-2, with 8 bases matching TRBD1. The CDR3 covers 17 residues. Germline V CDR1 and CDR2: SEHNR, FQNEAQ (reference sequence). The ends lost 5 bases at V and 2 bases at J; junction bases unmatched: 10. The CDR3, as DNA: TGTGCCAGCAGCCCCCGTGGGACAGGATTAAACACCGGGGAGCTGTTTTTT. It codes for CASSPRGTGLNTGELFF.

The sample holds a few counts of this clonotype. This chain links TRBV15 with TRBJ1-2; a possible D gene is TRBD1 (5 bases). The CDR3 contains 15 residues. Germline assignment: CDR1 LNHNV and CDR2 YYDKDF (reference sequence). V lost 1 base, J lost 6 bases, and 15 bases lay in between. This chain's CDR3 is CATSRAGRDLNGYTF. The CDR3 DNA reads TGTGCCACCAGCAGAGCTGGCAGGGATCTAAATGGCTACACCTTC.

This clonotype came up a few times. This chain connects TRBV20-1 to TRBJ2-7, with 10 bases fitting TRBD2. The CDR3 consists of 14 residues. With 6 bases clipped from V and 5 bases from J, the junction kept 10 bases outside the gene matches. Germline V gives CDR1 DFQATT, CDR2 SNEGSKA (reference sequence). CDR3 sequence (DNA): TGCAGTGCCGCCAGCGGGAGGGCTGTTGACGAGCAGTACGTC. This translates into CSAASGRAVDEQYV.

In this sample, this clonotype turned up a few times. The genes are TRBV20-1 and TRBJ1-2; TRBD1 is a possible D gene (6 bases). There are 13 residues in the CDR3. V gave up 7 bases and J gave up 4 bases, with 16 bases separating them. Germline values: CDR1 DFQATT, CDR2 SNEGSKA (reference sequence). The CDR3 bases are TGCAGTGGGGGGCGTCCCCTAGGCTATGGCTACACCTTC. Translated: CSGGRPLGYGYTF.

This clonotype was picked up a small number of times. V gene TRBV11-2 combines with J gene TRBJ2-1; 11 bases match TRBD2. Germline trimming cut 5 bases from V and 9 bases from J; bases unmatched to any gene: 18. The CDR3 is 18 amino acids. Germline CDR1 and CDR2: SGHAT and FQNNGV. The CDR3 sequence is CASSEDGWGLAAFAEQFF. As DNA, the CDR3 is TGTGCCAGCAGCGAGGACGGCTGGGGACTAGCGGCCTTTGCTGAGCAGTTCTTC. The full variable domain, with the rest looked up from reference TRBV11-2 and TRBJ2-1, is EAGVAQSPRYKIIEKRQSVAFWCNPISGHATLYWYQQILGQGPKLLIQFQNNGVVDDSQLPKDRFSAERLKGVDSTLKIQPAKLEDSAVYLCASSEDGWGLAAFAEQFFGPGTRLTVL.

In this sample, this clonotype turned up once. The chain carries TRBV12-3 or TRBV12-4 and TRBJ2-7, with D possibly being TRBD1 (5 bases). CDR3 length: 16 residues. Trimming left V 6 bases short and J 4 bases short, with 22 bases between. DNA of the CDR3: TGTGCCAGCAGCCGCTCAATAAGGGGTTCAAGGTACGAGCAGTACTTC. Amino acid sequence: CASSRSIRGSRYEQYF.

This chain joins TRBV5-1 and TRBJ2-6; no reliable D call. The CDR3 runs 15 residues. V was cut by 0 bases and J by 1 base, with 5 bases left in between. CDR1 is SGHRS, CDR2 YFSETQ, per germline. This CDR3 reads CASSLVRSGANVLTF. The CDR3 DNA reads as TGCGCCAGCAGCTTGGTCCGGTCTGGGGCCAACGTCCTGACTTTC.

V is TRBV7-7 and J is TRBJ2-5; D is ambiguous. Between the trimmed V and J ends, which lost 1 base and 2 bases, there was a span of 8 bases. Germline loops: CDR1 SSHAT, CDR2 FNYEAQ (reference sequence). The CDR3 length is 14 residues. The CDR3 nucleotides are TGTGCCAGCAGCTTAGGACTCTTGCAAGAGACCCAGTACTTC. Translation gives CASSLGLLQETQYF. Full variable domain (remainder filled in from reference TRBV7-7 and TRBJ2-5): GAGVSQSPRYKVTKRGQDVTLRCDPISSHATLYWYQQALGQGPEFLTYFNYEAQPDKSGLPSDRFSAERPEGSISTLTIQRTEQRDSAMYRCASSLGLLQETQYFGPGTRLLVL.

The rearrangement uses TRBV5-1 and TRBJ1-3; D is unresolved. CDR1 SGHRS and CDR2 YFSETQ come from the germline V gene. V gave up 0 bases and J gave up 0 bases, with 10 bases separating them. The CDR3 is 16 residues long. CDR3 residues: CASSLEGPSSGNTIYF. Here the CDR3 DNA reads TGCGCCAGCAGCTTGGAAGGCCCGAGCTCTGGAAACACCATATATTTT.

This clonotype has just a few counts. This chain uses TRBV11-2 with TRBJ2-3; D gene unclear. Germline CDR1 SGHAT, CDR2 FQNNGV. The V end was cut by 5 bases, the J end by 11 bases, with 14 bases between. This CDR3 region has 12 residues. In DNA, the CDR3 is TGTGCCAGCAGCCCAGATGGGGAAGAGCAGTATTTT. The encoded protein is CASSPDGEEQYF.

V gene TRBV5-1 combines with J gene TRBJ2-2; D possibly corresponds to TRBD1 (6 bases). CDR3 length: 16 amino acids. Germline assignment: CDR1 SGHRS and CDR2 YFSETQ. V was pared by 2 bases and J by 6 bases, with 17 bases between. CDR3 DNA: TGCGCCAGCAGCTTACAGGGAGAACAGGTCGCCGGGGAGCTGTTTTTT. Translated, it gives CASSLQGEQVAGELFF.

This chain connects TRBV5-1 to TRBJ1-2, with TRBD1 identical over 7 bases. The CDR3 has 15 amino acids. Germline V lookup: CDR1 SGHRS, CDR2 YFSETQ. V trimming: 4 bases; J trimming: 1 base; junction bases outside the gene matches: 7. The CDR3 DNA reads TGCGCCAGCAGCGTAAGGACAGGCGATAACTATGGCTACACCTTC. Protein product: CASSVRTGDNYGYTF.

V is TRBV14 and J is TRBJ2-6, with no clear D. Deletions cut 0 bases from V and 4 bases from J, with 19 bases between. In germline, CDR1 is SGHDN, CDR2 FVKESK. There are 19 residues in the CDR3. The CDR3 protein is CASSQDPLWQALGANVLTF. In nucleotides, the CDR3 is TGTGCCAGCAGCCAAGATCCTCTCTGGCAGGCCCTCGGGGCCAACGTCCTGACTTTC.

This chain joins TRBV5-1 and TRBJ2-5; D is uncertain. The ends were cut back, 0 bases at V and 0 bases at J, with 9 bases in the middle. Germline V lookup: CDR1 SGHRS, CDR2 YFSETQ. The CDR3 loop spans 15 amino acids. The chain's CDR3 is CASSLESLYQETQYF. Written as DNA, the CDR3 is TGCGCCAGCAGCTTGGAGAGCTTGTACCAAGAGACCCAGTACTTC.

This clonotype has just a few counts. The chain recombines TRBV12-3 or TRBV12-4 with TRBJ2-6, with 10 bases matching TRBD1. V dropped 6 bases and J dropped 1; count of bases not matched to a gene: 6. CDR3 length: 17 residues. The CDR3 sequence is CASSPGQGISGANVLTF. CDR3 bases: TGTGCCAGCAGCCCGGGACAGGGGATTTCTGGGGCCAACGTCCTGACTTTC.

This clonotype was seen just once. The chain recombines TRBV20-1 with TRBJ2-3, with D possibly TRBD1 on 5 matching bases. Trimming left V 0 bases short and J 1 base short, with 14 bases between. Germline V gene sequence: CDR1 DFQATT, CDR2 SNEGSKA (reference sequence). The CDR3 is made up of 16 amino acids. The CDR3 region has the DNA TGCAGTGCTAGAGACCCGTTGTCAGGGCGCACAGATACGCAGTATTTT. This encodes CSARDPLSGRTDTQYF.